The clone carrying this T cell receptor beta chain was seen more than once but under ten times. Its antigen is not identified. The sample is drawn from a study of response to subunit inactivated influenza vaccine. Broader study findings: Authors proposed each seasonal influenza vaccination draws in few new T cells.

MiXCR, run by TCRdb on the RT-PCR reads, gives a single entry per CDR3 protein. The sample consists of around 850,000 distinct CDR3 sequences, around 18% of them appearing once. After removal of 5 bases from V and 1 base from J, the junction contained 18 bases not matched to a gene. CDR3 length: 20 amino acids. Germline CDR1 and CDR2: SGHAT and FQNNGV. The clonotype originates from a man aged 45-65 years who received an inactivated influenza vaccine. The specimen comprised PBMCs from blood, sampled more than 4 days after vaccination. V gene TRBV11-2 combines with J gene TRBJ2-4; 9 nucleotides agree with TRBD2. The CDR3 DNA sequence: TGTGCCAGCAGCATCCATTATAGCGGGAGTCAGGGGGGGGCCAAAAACATTCAGTACTTC. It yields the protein CASSIHYSGSQGGAKNIQYF.